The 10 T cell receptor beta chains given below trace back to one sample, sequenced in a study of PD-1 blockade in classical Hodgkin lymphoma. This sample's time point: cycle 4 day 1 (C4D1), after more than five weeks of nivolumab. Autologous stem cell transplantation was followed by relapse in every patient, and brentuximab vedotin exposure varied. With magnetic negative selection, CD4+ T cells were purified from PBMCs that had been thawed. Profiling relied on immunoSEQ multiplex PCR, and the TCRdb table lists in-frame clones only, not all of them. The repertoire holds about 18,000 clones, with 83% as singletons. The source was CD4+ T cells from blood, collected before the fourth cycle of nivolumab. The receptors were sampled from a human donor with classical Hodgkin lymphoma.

The CDR3 bases are TGTGCCAGCAGTTACTCGATTCCAGGCCCGAACACTGAAGCTTTCTTT. Protein product: CASSYSIPGPNTEAFF. The rearrangement joins TRBV6-6 to TRBJ1-1, with D hard to call. CDR3 length: 16 amino acids. The germline V gene has CDR1 MNHNY and CDR2 SVGAGI (reference sequence). V lost 0 bases and J lost 1, with 12 bases in between.

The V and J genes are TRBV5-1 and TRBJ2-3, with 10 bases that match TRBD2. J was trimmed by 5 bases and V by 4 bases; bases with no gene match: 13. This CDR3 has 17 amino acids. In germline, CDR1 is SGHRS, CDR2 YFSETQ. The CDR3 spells CASSLDLAGALLDTQYF. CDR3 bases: TGCGCCAGCAGCCTAGATCTAGCGGGAGCCCTCCTAGATACGCAGTATTTT.

The CDR3 spells CASSPPQLAGTGELFF. The CDR3 DNA is TGTGCCAGCAGCCCCCCCCAGCTAGCGGGCACCGGGGAGCTGTTTTTT. The chain joins TRBV12-1 to TRBJ2-2; TRBD2, the table's D call, lacks a check against the DNA. TRBV12-1 is reported as a pseudogene. This CDR3 spans 16 amino acids.

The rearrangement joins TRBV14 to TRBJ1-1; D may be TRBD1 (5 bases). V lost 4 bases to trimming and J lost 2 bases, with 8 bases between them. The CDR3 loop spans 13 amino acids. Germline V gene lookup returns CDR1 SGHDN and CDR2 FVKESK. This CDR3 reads CASSRGPNTEAFF. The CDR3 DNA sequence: TGTGCCAGCAGCCGGGGCCCCAACACTGAAGCTTTCTTT.

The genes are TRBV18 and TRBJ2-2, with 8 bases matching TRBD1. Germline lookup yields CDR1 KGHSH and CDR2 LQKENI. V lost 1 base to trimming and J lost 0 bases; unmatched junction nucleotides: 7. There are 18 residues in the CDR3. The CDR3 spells CASSPRGAGGANTGELFF. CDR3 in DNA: TGTGCCAGCTCACCACGGGGCGCAGGGGGCGCGAACACCGGGGAGCTGTTTTTT.

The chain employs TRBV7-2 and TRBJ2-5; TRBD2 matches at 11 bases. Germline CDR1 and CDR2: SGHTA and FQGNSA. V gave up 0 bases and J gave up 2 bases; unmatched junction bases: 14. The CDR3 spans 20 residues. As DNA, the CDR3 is TGTGCCAGCAGCTTAGCCCCCGACCTCGGTCTAGCGGGAGGACAAGAGACCCAGTACTTC. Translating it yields CASSLAPDLGLAGGQETQYF.

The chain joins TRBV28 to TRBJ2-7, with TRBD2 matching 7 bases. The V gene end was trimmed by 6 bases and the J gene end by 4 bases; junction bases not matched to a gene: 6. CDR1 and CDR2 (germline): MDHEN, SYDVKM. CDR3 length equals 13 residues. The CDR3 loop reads CASRPGGPYEQYF. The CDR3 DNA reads TGTGCCAGCAGACCGGGGGGACCTTACGAGCAGTACTTC.

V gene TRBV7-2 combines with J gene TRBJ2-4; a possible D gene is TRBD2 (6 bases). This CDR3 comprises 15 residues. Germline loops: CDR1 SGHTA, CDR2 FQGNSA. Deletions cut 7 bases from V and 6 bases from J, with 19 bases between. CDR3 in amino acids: CASTDPGDSINIQYF. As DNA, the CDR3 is TGTGCCAGCACCGACCCTGGGGACTCAATAAACATTCAGTACTTC.

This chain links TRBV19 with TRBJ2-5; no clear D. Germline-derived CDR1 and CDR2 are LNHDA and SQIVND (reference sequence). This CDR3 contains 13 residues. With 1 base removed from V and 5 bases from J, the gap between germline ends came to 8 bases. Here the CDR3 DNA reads TGTGCCAGTAGTATAGCAGTCCGGGAGACCCAGTACTTC. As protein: CASSIAVRETQYF.

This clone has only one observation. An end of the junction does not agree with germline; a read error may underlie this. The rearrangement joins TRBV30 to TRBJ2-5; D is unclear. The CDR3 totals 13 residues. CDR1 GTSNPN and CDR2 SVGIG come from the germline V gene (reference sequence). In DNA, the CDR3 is TGTGCCTGGAGTCAGGAGATTCAAGGGACCCAGTACTTC. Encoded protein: CAWSQEIQGTQYF.